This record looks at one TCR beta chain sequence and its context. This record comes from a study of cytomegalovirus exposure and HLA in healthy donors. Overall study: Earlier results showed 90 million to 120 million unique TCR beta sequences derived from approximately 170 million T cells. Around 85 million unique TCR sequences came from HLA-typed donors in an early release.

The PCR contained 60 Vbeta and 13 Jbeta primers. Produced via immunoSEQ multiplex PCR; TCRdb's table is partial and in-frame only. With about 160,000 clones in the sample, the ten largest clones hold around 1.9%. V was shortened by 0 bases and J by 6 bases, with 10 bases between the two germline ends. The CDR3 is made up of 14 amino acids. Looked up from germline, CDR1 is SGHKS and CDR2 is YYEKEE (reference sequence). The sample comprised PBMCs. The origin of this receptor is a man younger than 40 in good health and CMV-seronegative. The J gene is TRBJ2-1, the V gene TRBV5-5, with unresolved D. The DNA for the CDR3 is TGTGCCAGCAGCTTGGACTTTACGCCCAATGAGCAGTTCTTC. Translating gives CASSLDFTPNEQFF.